This entry describes one TCR beta chain. Trimming took off 7 bases at V and 0 bases at J, with 10 bases between the two ends. Germline V gene data show CDR1 as MDHEN and CDR2 as SYDVKM. The CDR3 has 13 amino acids. The sample belongs to a study of T cells after yellow fever vaccination. Study in general: Where fractions had low cell numbers, libraries were prepared from them with the SMART-Seq v4 Ultra Low Input RNA kit.

TCRdb re-called the 5' RACE reads through MiXCR, storing one row per CDR3 protein. The sample carries some 300,000 distinct CDR3 sequences, less than 9.5% recorded once. V gene TRBV28 combines with J gene TRBJ2-7; possibly TRBD1 for D (5 bases). The sample in question was CD4+ T cells sorted from PBMCs, obtained 5 days after the yellow fever booster vaccination. This clonotype was sampled from a man in his late teens or twenties who received the YFV17D yellow fever vaccine. The CDR3: CASNKGNSYEQYV. CDR3 bases: TGTGCCAGCAACAAGGGGAACTCCTACGAGCAGTACGTC.